The present TCR beta chain was sequenced within a study of cytomegalovirus exposure and HLA in healthy donors. Study context: Genotyping of roughly 400 donors showed that about 83% belonged to the Caucasian-associated ancestry cluster. Notes on the study in general: Follow-up analysis later connected one missense variant in DCLRE1C with trimming of TCR beta V- and J-genes. In a later analysis, DRB1 alleles had the most associated TCRs; HLA-C alleles the fewest. The likely origin of a cluster of highly shared sequence variants was a sequencing artifact.

The PCR employed 60 Vbeta primers together with 13 Jbeta primers. Repertoires were generated with immunoSEQ multiplex PCR, while TCRdb's copy carries only in-frame clones and drops some. The table records 150,000 or so clones, roughly 88% of them present only once. In its sample, this clone was seen a few times. Its target is unknown. The TCR was taken from a man in his fifties in good health and CMV-seropositive. The specimen sequenced was PBMCs.

CDR3 nucleotide sequence: TGTGCCAGCATGCTCACAGGGAACACCGGGGAGCTGTTTTTT. Protein: CASMLTGNTGELFF. The chain has TRBV6-1 and TRBJ2-2; TRBD1 might be the D (5 bases). There are 14 residues in the CDR3. Germline loops: CDR1 MNHNS, CDR2 SASEGT. V lost 7 bases, J lost 1 base, and 10 bases lay in between.